Shown below are 15 T cell receptor beta chains from a single sample sequenced in a study of blood T cell repertoires in COVID-19. Assay: immunoSEQ multiplex PCR; the TCRdb copy retains only in-frame clones and omits some. This sample carries roughly 150,000 clones, 70% to 80% of them seen once, and the ten largest clones take roughly 9.8%. The source material was peripheral blood. All receptors come from a man aged 55-75 years who had recovered from COVID-19.

This chain uses TRBV6-5 with TRBJ1-1, with 10 bases identical to TRBD1. From germline, CDR1 is MNHEY and CDR2 SVGAGI. Trimming removed 6 bases from V and 5 bases from J; junction bases left unmatched: 9. This CDR3 comprises 15 residues. In DNA form, the CDR3 reads TGTGCCAGCAGGGATGACAGGGGGCGCAGAACTGAAGCTTTCTTT. Protein sequence: CASRDDRGRRTEAFF.

The V gene is TRBV9, the J gene TRBJ1-4; 11 positions agree with TRBD1. Trimming at V came to 0 bases and at J to 7 bases, leaving 2 bases not matched to a gene. CDR3 size: 15 residues. In germline, CDR1 is SGDLS, CDR2 YYNGEE. The CDR3 here is CASSVGTGGSEKLFF. CDR3 DNA: TGTGCCAGCAGCGTAGGGACAGGGGGCAGTGAAAAACTGTTTTTT.

This clone was seen more than once but under ten times. V usage is TRBV7-3 and J usage is TRBJ2-3, with TRBD1 as a possible D gene (6 bases). CDR1 is SGHTA, CDR2 FQGTGA, per germline. Trimming took 8 bases from V and 0 from J, leaving 12 bases between them. The CDR3 is 14 residues long. The CDR3 region has the DNA TGTGCCAGCTCAGGGGTGGCTAGCACAGATACGCAGTATTTT. Translated, it gives CASSGVASTDTQYF.

This sequence joins TRBV7-9 and TRBJ1-1; the match to TRBD1 covers 7 bases. V lost 5 bases and J lost 6; bases outside the gene matches: 12. The CDR3 covers 15 residues. Germline V gene sequence: CDR1 SEHNR, CDR2 FQNEAQ (reference sequence). For the CDR3, the DNA is TGTGCCAGCAGCATAACCCTAGACAGGGCCCCTGAAGCTTTCTTT. Translated: CASSITLDRAPEAFF.

The CDR3 here is CASGGLGTGNEKLFF. The CDR3 nucleotides are TGTGCCAGCGGGGGCCTAGGGACAGGGAATGAAAAACTGTTTTTT. This chain joins TRBV9 and TRBJ1-4; the match to TRBD1 covers 9 bases. Trimming at V came to 7 bases and at J to 5 bases, leaving 9 bases not matched to a gene. Germline CDR1 is SGDLS and CDR2 is YYNGEE. The CDR3 is made up of 15 amino acids.

The gene calls are TRBV27 and TRBJ1-4; no reliable D call. V lost 4 bases, J lost 1 base, and 10 bases lay in between. This CDR3 comprises 15 residues. CDR1 MNHEY and CDR2 SMNVEV come from the germline V gene (reference sequence). CDR3 amino acids: CASSSRVGTNEKLFF. CDR3 DNA sequence: TGTGCCAGCAGTTCGCGGGTTGGAACTAATGAAAAACTGTTTTTT.

This clone has just one count. J is TRBJ2-1 and V is TRBV27, with 7 bases identical to TRBD1. The germline CDR1 and CDR2 sequences are MNHEY and SMNVEV (reference sequence). This CDR3 has 15 residues. V lost 2 bases and J lost 2; bases outside the gene matches: 3. CDR3 sequence reads: CASSLTGVTYNEQFF. CDR3 DNA sequence: TGTGCCAGCAGTTTAACAGGGGTCACCTACAATGAGCAGTTCTTC.

The chain has TRBV5-8 and TRBJ2-1; 13 nucleotides agree with TRBD2. This CDR3 has 16 amino acids. The V gene end was trimmed by 6 bases and the J gene end by 8 bases; junction bases not matched to a gene: 11. Looked up from germline, CDR1 is SGHTS and CDR2 is YDEGEE. The CDR3: CASIPGGTSGTDEQFF. As DNA, the CDR3 is TGTGCCAGCATCCCCGGGGGGACTAGCGGGACTGATGAGCAGTTCTTC.

This clone has only a few counts. The chain links TRBV1 to TRBJ1-1; the D segment call TRBD1 is taken from the table without a DNA check. TRBV1 is deemed a pseudogene. The CDR3 is 14 residues long. As DNA, the CDR3 is TGCACCAGCAGCTGGCATTACATGAACACTGAAGCTTTCTTT. This codes for CTSSWHYMNTEAFF.

This sequence joins TRBV6-5 and TRBJ1-2; D is perhaps TRBD1 (5 bases). V lost 2 bases and J lost 2, with 6 bases in between. Germline CDR1 is MNHEY and CDR2 is SVGAGI. The CDR3 totals 13 residues. The CDR3 spells CASSYAGNYGYTF. Written as DNA, the CDR3 is TGTGCCAGCAGTTACGCAGGGAACTATGGCTACACCTTC.

This rearrangement joins TRBV28 to TRBJ2-1; 12 bases fit TRBD2. Germline assignment: CDR1 MDHEN and CDR2 SYDVKM. This CDR3 is built from 20 residues. V dropped 2 bases and J dropped 0; count of bases not matched to a gene: 11. The CDR3 DNA follows: TGTGCCAGCAGTTTACTTGGCGTTACTAGCGGGAGGAGCTCCTACAATGAGCAGTTCTTC. It translates to CASSLLGVTSGRSSYNEQFF.

The rearrangement joins TRBV19 to TRBJ1-2; TRBD1 matches 9 bases. The germline CDR1 and CDR2 sequences are LNHDA and SQIVND (reference sequence). The CDR3 is 14 amino acids. The V gene end was trimmed by 1 base and the J gene end by 9 bases; junction bases not matched to a gene: 6. CDR3 region: CASSIAGQGSSYTF. The CDR3, as DNA: TGTGCCAGTAGTATAGCGGGACAGGGTTCCAGCTACACCTTC. The full variable domain, its missing parts supplied by reference TRBV19 and TRBJ1-2, is DGGITQSPKYLFRKEGQNVTLSCEQNLNHDAMYWYRQDPGQGLRLIYYSQIVNDFQKGDIAEGYSVSREKKESFPLTVTSAQKNPTAFYLCASSIAGQGSSYTFGSGTRLTVV.

The chain is built from TRBV19 and TRBJ1-5; TRBD1 is a possible D gene (5 bases). The CDR3 runs 14 residues. Germline-derived CDR1 and CDR2 are LNHDA and SQIVND (reference sequence). V lost 3 bases, J lost 10 bases, and 16 bases lay in between. CDR3 amino acids: CASSIPAGRGPQHF. The CDR3 DNA sequence: TGTGCCAGTAGTATCCCCGCAGGGCGGGGACCCCAGCATTTT.

This chain links TRBV5-8 with TRBJ2-2; D might be TRBD1 (6 bases). In germline, CDR1 is SGHTS, CDR2 YDEGEE. Trimming took 2 bases from V and 1 from J, leaving 21 bases between them. This CDR3 has 19 residues. The CDR3 bases are TGTGCCAGCAGCTTTGATGGGACACCTGCTCCCTTGAACACCGGGGAGCTGTTTTTT. The encoded protein is CASSFDGTPAPLNTGELFF.

The rearrangement links TRBV5-6 to TRBJ2-1; 14 bases match TRBD2. J was trimmed by 11 bases and V by 3 bases; bases with no gene match: 10. Germline V CDR1 and CDR2: SGHDT, YYEEEE. The CDR3 has 16 amino acids. DNA for the CDR3: TGTGCCAGCAGCTGGGAGGGACTAGCGGGAGACAAGAAGCAGTTCTTC. Its translation is CASSWEGLAGDKKQFF.